This TCR beta chain was retrieved from a study of T cell repertoires in cytomegalovirus infection. The wider study: The study used recently identified HLA-C-restricted and well-studied HLA-B-restricted CMV epitopes.

A note on this clonotype: Antigen: not known.

The CDR3 length is 14 residues. V shed 6 bases, J shed 2 bases, and the junction held 6 bases outside the gene matches. Looked up from germline, CDR1 is MNHEY and CDR2 is SVGAGI. MiXCR, run by TCRdb on the reads, gives a single entry per CDR3 protein. The data show hundreds of thousands of distinct CDR3 sequences, around a third seen once. Study-level findings and limits: It was HLA-C-restricted CMV-specific TCR beta clonotypes that dominated the response ex vivo. Adding up the frequency of public TCR beta families identified people who carried CMV plus the relevant HLA.

The sequence was collected from a human donor in good health (CMV status not recorded). Some clones in this sample may be carry-over from other donors' samples. The chain carries TRBV6-5 and TRBJ1-2; 7 bases agree with TRBD1. Sample: cultured PBMCs, taken from culture after CMV antigen stimulation. CDR3 in DNA: TGTGCCAGCAGGGACACGGGACAGAACTATGGCTACACCTTC. Encoded protein: CASRDTGQNYGYTF.